One sample yielded the 26 T cell receptor beta chains listed below, sequenced in a study of T cell responses to AZD1222 COVID-19 vaccine. TCRdb keeps only in-frame clones here, not all; method: immunoSEQ multiplex PCR. The profile shows about 78,000 clones, 65% to 85% of them singletons. The specimen was peripheral blood, collected on day 0 of AZD1222 vaccination. The receptors shown here come from an adult in good health.

The DNA of the CDR3 is TGCGCCAGCAGCCAAATTACCGGGACAGGGGGCAACGGAAACACCATATATTTT. Amino acid sequence: CASSQITGTGGNGNTIYF. The chain recombines TRBV4-1 with TRBJ1-3; 12 positions match TRBD1. Per the germline V gene, CDR1 is MGHRA and CDR2 is YSYEKL. This CDR3 is built from 18 residues. Trimming cost V 2 bases and J 4 bases; bases outside gene matches: 9.

The chain links TRBV10-3 to TRBJ2-1, with 8 bases matching TRBD2. V was clipped by 11 bases and J by 2 bases; unmatched bases: 5. The CDR3 is 13 residues long. Germline values: CDR1 ENHRY, CDR2 SYGVKD. The CDR3 nucleotides read TGTGCCCTCGGGGGACTAGCCTACAATGAGCAGTTCTTC. Its translation: CALGGLAYNEQFF.

J is TRBJ2-2 and V is TRBV10-3; TRBD1 matches at 9 bases. This CDR3 has 15 residues. Germline V gives CDR1 ENHRY, CDR2 SYGVKD. V shed 3 bases and J 7 bases; nucleotides not matched to a gene: 6. CDR3 region: CAISEQGARDGELFF. For the CDR3, the DNA is TGTGCCATCAGTGAACAGGGGGCGCGGGACGGGGAGCTGTTTTTT.

Regarding this clone: A junction boundary mismatches the germline segment, possibly from a read error. CDR3 residues: CVSSLDRNQPQHF. The CDR3 DNA reads as TGTGTCAGCAGTCTCGACAGGAATCAGCCCCAGCATTTT. The rearrangement links TRBV6-2 or TRBV6-3 to TRBJ1-5; a possible D gene is TRBD1 (6 bases). The CDR3 runs 13 residues. Germline V gene data show CDR1 as MNHEY and CDR2 as SVGEGT.

The V gene is TRBV9, the J gene TRBJ2-3, with D possibly TRBD2 on 6 matching bases. Germline values: CDR1 SGDLS, CDR2 YYNGEE. The CDR3 has 13 residues. V lost 3 bases, J lost 7 bases, and 12 bases lay in between. As DNA, the CDR3 is TGTGCCAGCAGCGCCGGAGGGATATATACGCAGTATTTT. It translates to CASSAGGIYTQYF.

The V gene is TRBV7-2, the J gene TRBJ2-3; possibly TRBD2 for D (5 bases). Between the trimmed V and J ends, which lost 0 bases and 2 bases, there was a span of 9 bases. Germline-derived CDR1 and CDR2 are SGHTA and FQGNSA. This CDR3 spans 15 amino acids. CDR3: CASSLAAGFTDTQYF. Here the CDR3 DNA reads TGTGCCAGCAGCTTAGCGGCGGGCTTCACAGATACGCAGTATTTT.

This sequence joins TRBV19 and TRBJ2-3; no reliable D call. Germline CDR1 reads LNHDA; CDR2 reads SQIVND (reference sequence). This CDR3 has 13 amino acids. Trimming stripped 7 bases from V and 2 bases from J, with 10 bases between. This CDR3 reads CASTLGPTDTQYF. In DNA, the CDR3 is TGTGCCAGTACCCTCGGACCCACAGATACGCAGTATTTT.

The rearrangement joins TRBV7-8 to TRBJ2-1, with D perhaps assigned TRBD1 or TRBD2 (6 bases each). The V end was cut by 1 base, the J end by 3 bases, with 10 bases between. Per germline, CDR1 SGHVS and CDR2 FQNEAQ. This CDR3 has 15 residues. The CDR3 sequence is CASSLGTAGYNEQFF. The CDR3 DNA sequence: TGTGCCAGCAGCTTAGGGACAGCGGGCTACAATGAGCAGTTCTTC.

This clone turned up a few times. The gene calls are TRBV5-7 and TRBJ1-4, with D possibly TRBD1 on 5 matching bases. TRBV5-7 is designated an ORF whose function remains uncertain. Trimming took off 0 bases at V and 9 bases at J, with 15 bases between the two ends. CDR3 length: 15 residues. The CDR3 loop reads CASSLVGEMLKKLFF. The DNA of the CDR3 is TGTGCCAGCAGCTTGGTGGGGGAGATGCTGAAAAAACTGTTTTTT.

V usage is TRBV7-9 and J usage is TRBJ1-1; D unresolved. The CDR3 has 14 residues. Looked up from germline, CDR1 is SEHNR and CDR2 is FQNEAQ (reference sequence). V lost 1 base, J lost 8 bases, and 14 bases lay in between. CDR3 region: CASSLVGTPREAFF. DNA for the CDR3: TGTGCCAGCAGCTTAGTCGGCACCCCCCGCGAAGCTTTCTTT.

J is TRBJ1-1 and V is TRBV7-2; D might be TRBD1 (5 bases). This CDR3 is 12 amino acids long. Germline V CDR1 and CDR2: SGHTA, FQGNSA. V shed 5 bases and J shed 10 bases, with 14 bases lying between them. In DNA, the CDR3 is TGTGCCAGCAGCCCCTCCCAGGGAGGAGCTTTCTTT. Translation gives CASSPSQGGAFF.

The CDR3 region is CSASRASGVSREQYF. In DNA, the CDR3 is TGCAGTGCTAGTAGGGCTAGCGGGGTCTCTAGGGAGCAGTACTTC. The chain has TRBV20-1 and TRBJ2-7; 9 bases fit TRBD2. CDR3 length: 15 residues. The V segment lost 3 bases and the J segment 7 bases; nucleotides outside the gene matches: 13. Germline V CDR1 and CDR2: DFQATT, SNEGSKA (reference sequence).

The rearrangement links TRBV12-3 or TRBV12-4 to TRBJ2-5; 9 positions agree with TRBD2. The length of the CDR3 is 12 residues. V trimming: 5 bases; J trimming: 5 bases; junction bases outside the gene matches: 0. The CDR3 sequence: CASSAGGETQYF. CDR3 bases: TGTGCCAGCAGTGCGGGGGGGGAGACCCAGTACTTC.

This clone was observed a few times. The chain recombines TRBV19 with TRBJ1-1; the match to TRBD1 covers 7 bases. CDR1 is LNHDA, CDR2 SQIVND, per germline (reference sequence). V was clipped by 4 bases and J by 2 bases; unmatched bases: 7. The CDR3 runs 15 residues. The CDR3 DNA sequence: TGTGCCAGTAGTAATGGGCAGGGGGGCAACACTGAAGCTTTCTTT. The encoded protein is CASSNGQGGNTEAFF.

The chain couples TRBV7-7 to TRBJ2-5; D gene unclear. CDR3 size: 16 residues. Between the trimmed V and J ends, which lost 5 bases and 1 base, there was a span of 17 bases. Germline V gene lookup returns CDR1 SSHAT and CDR2 FNYEAQ (reference sequence). The CDR3 reads CASSPIRPGFQETQYF. As DNA, the CDR3 is TGTGCCAGCAGCCCGATAAGGCCGGGCTTCCAAGAGACCCAGTACTTC.

The chain has TRBV19 and TRBJ1-1, with 10 bases matching TRBD1. V lost 6 bases and J lost 4; bases outside the gene matches: 8. CDR3 length equals 15 residues. Germline CDR1 is LNHDA and CDR2 is SQIVND (reference sequence). CDR3 sequence reads: CASSPPTGGITEAFF. For the CDR3, the DNA is TGTGCCAGTAGCCCACCGACAGGGGGCATCACTGAAGCTTTCTTT.

J is TRBJ1-1 and V is TRBV19; 7 bases are a match to TRBD1. CDR1 is LNHDA and CDR2 is SQIVND in the germline V gene (reference sequence). The CDR3 is made up of 14 amino acids. V lost 3 bases and J lost 5; bases outside the gene matches: 6. CDR3 loop: CASSIPGGQTEAFF. DNA of the CDR3: TGTGCCAGTAGTATTCCAGGGGGGCAAACTGAAGCTTTCTTT.

V usage is TRBV7-2 and J usage is TRBJ2-3; the match to TRBD2 covers 13 bases. Germline trimming cut 5 bases from V and 4 bases from J; bases unmatched to any gene: 6. The CDR3 loop spans 16 amino acids. Per the germline V gene, CDR1 is SGHTA and CDR2 is FQGNSA. This CDR3 reads CASSTGLAGVADTQYF. The CDR3 coding sequence is TGTGCCAGCAGCACAGGACTAGCGGGAGTTGCAGATACGCAGTATTTT. The entire variable domain, with the rest obtained from reference TRBV7-2 and TRBJ2-3, is as follows: GAGVSQSPSNKVTEKGKDVELRCDPISGHTALYWYRQSLGQGLEFLIYFQGNSAPDKSGLPSDRFSAERTGGSVSTLTIQRTQQEDSAVYLCASSTGLAGVADTQYFGPGTRLTVL.

The gene calls are TRBV19 and TRBJ1-1; the D gene is possibly TRBD1 (6 bases). The CDR3 is 15 amino acids. The V end lost 5 bases, the J end lost 0 bases, and 13 bases lay between the germline ends. CDR1 LNHDA and CDR2 SQIVND come from the germline V gene (reference sequence). As DNA, the CDR3 is TGTGCCAGTAGTCCCCTGGGACATTTGAACACTGAAGCTTTCTTT. Amino acids: CASSPLGHLNTEAFF. Full variable domain (remainder filled in from reference TRBV19 and TRBJ1-1): DGGITQSPKYLFRKEGQNVTLSCEQNLNHDAMYWYRQDPGQGLRLIYYSQIVNDFQKGDIAEGYSVSREKKESFPLTVTSAQKNPTAFYLCASSPLGHLNTEAFFGQGTRLTVV.

V usage is TRBV5-5 and J usage is TRBJ2-6; D possibly corresponds to TRBD1 (6 bases). The CDR3 extends over 18 amino acids. The V gene's germline CDR1 is SGHKS and CDR2 YYEKEE (reference sequence). Trimming removed 2 bases at V and 3 bases at J, with 18 bases between. CDR3 region: CASSFGSLGAGGANVLTF. In nucleotides, the CDR3 is TGTGCCAGCAGCTTTGGATCTTTGGGGGCTGGTGGGGCCAACGTCCTGACTTTC.

J is TRBJ1-1 and V is TRBV2; D remains unclear. V lost 0 bases to trimming and J lost 0 bases, with 2 bases between them. The germline V gene encodes CDR1 SNHLY and CDR2 FYNNEI. This CDR3 comprises 13 residues. CDR3 sequence reads: CASSEALNTEAFF. The CDR3, as DNA: TGTGCCAGCAGTGAAGCGCTGAACACTGAAGCTTTCTTT.

This chain joins TRBV27 and TRBJ1-1; TRBD1 matches 9 bases. The length of the CDR3 is 15 residues. Losses at the gene ends were 5 bases for V and 4 bases for J; bases not matched to a gene: 8. In germline, CDR1 is MNHEY, CDR2 SMNVEV (reference sequence). The CDR3 DNA is TGTGCCAGCAGTGAACAGGGGGCGTTGGGCACTGAAGCTTTCTTT. Its protein product is CASSEQGALGTEAFF.

This clone was seen more than once but under ten times. This rearrangement joins TRBV19 to TRBJ1-1; the D is unclear. Germline loops: CDR1 LNHDA, CDR2 SQIVND (reference sequence). The CDR3 extends over 11 amino acids. V shed 6 bases and J shed 2 bases, with 4 bases lying between them. The CDR3 DNA reads TGTGCCAGTAGGGGAAACACTGAAGCTTTCTTT. It codes for CASRGNTEAFF.

CDR3 in amino acids: CASSSFSDLRNQPQHF. CDR3 sequence (DNA): TGTGCCAGCAGCTCATTCAGTGATCTACGGAATCAGCCCCAGCATTTT. J is TRBJ1-5 and V is TRBV7-2; unclear D gene. The CDR3 has 16 amino acids. Germline V gene sequence: CDR1 SGHTA, CDR2 FQGNSA. Trimming left V 4 bases short and J 4 bases short, with 17 bases between. The complete variable domain, with remaining parts taken from reference TRBV7-2 and TRBJ1-5, reads GAGVSQSPSNKVTEKGKDVELRCDPISGHTALYWYRQSLGQGLEFLIYFQGNSAPDKSGLPSDRFSAERTGGSVSTLTIQRTQQEDSAVYLCASSSFSDLRNQPQHFGDGTRLSIL.

This clone was recorded once. The V gene is TRBV7-2, the J gene TRBJ2-7; 7 bases agree with TRBD2. The V gene's germline CDR1 is SGHTA and CDR2 FQGNSA. With 5 bases clipped from V and 1 base from J, the junction kept 2 bases outside the gene matches. The length of the CDR3 is 13 residues. The CDR3 DNA reads as TGTGCCAGCAGCCGGGAGGTTTCCTACGAGCAGTACTTC. Protein product: CASSREVSYEQYF. Supplemented by reference TRBV7-2 and TRBJ2-7, the full variable domain reads GAGVSQSPSNKVTEKGKDVELRCDPISGHTALYWYRQSLGQGLEFLIYFQGNSAPDKSGLPSDRFSAERTGGSVSTLTIQRTQQEDSAVYLCASSREVSYEQYFGPGTRLTVT.

The chain employs TRBV28 and TRBJ1-3, with 7 bases aligning to TRBD1. Germline V gene data show CDR1 as MDHEN and CDR2 as SYDVKM. Germline trimming cut 4 bases from V and 0 bases from J; bases unmatched to any gene: 6. The CDR3 loop spans 16 amino acids. CDR3 region: CASSSPGQFSGNTIYF. As DNA, the CDR3 is TGTGCCAGCAGTTCGCCGGGACAGTTCTCTGGAAACACCATATATTTT.